This section outlines one T cell receptor (beta chain) sequence together with its context. The data were obtained in a study of blood T cell repertoires in COVID-19. The V and J ends lost 1 base and 9 bases respectively, with 17 bases between them. This CDR3 region has 15 residues. CDR1 and CDR2 from the germline V gene are SGHDT and YYEEEE. The data were produced by immunoSEQ multiplex PCR, yet TCRdb's version contains in-frame clones alone and is incomplete. This sample has approximately 400,000 clones, with 88% found just once. Enrolled during active infection, Seattle patients were then followed longitudinally.

The J gene is TRBJ2-4, the V gene TRBV5-6; weak D call: TRBD2 (5 bases). Input material: peripheral blood. This clonotype originated in a woman between 45 and 65 years old with COVID-19, enrolled during active disease. In nucleotides, the CDR3 is TGTGCCAGCAGCTTGACGGCCGGGGTTGGTGGCATTCAGTACTTC. This translates into CASSLTAGVGGIQYF.